The rows below give T cell receptor beta chains drawn from one sample of a study of cytomegalovirus exposure and HLA in healthy donors. Profiled with immunoSEQ multiplex PCR; TCRdb holds only in-frame clones, not every one. The data show 150,000 or so clones, around 80% seen once. The sequencing sample was made of PBMCs. These receptor sequences come from a male donor in good health and CMV-seropositive. The CDR3 runs from the conserved cysteine through the conserved F or W. The order of the fields is CDR3 protein, CDR3 DNA, J gene, V gene, CDR3 length, clone size, D gene. D genes are given only for firm matches. Clone size is not always given. Where it is, it says once, few, many or a class for expanded clones.

CDR3 protein: CASRQGDYEQYF
CDR3 DNA: TGTGCCAGCAGACAGGGGGACTACGAGCAGTACTTC
J gene: TRBJ2-7
V gene: TRBV5-4
CDR3 length: 12
clone size: once
D gene: TRBD1

CDR3 protein: CASPGQSNTEAFF
CDR3 DNA: TGTGCCAGCCCGGGACAGTCGAACACTGAAGCTTTCTTT
J gene: TRBJ1-1
V gene: TRBV21-1
CDR3 length: 13
clone size: -
D gene: -

CDR3 protein: CASSQDRGISTDTQYF
CDR3 DNA: TGCGCCAGCAGCCAAGATCGCGGGATTAGCACAGATACGCAGTATTTT
J gene: TRBJ2-3
V gene: TRBV4-1
CDR3 length: 16
clone size: -
D gene: -

CDR3 protein: CASRGGGVQNTEAFF
CDR3 DNA: TGTGCCAGTAGGGGCGGGGGCGTTCAGAACACTGAAGCTTTCTTT
J gene: TRBJ1-1
V gene: TRBV19
CDR3 length: 15
clone size: -
D gene: -

CDR3 protein: CASSDTGTGASQPQHF
CDR3 DNA: TGTGCCAGCAGTGATACCGGGACAGGGGCCAGTCAGCCCCAGCATTTT
J gene: TRBJ1-5
V gene: TRBV28
CDR3 length: 16
clone size: -
D gene: TRBD1

CDR3 protein: CASTPVRWNEQFF
CDR3 DNA: TGTGCCAGCACCCCTGTCCGGTGGAATGAGCAGTTCTTC
J gene: TRBJ2-1
V gene: TRBV21-1
CDR3 length: 13
clone size: -
D gene: -

CDR3 protein: CASSQAGQFYEQYF
CDR3 DNA: TGTGCCAGCAGCCAAGCGGGACAGTTCTACGAGCAGTACTTC
J gene: TRBJ2-7
V gene: TRBV4-2
CDR3 length: 14
clone size: -
D gene: TRBD1

CDR3 protein: CASSPGTSGRSTDTQYF
CDR3 DNA: TGTGCTAGCAGCCCCGGGACTAGCGGGAGGAGCACAGATACGCAGTATTTT
J gene: TRBJ2-3
V gene: TRBV7-7
CDR3 length: 17
clone size: -
D gene: TRBD2

CDR3 protein: CASSPGLGQNEQFF
CDR3 DNA: TGTGCCAGCAGCCCCGGACTAGGCCAGAATGAGCAGTTCTTC
J gene: TRBJ2-1
V gene: TRBV7-3
CDR3 length: 14
clone size: -
D gene: TRBD2

CDR3 protein: CSSSLGAGVNQPQHF
CDR3 DNA: TGTTCCAGCAGCTTAGGGGCGGGGGTCAATCAGCCCCAGCATTTT
J gene: TRBJ1-5
V gene: TRBV7-9
CDR3 length: 15
clone size: few
D gene: -

CDR3 protein: CASSQDPGGASTDTQYF
CDR3 DNA: TGCGCCAGCAGCCAAGATCCGGGCGGGGCTAGCACAGATACGCAGTATTTT
J gene: TRBJ2-3
V gene: TRBV4-1
CDR3 length: 17
clone size: once
D gene: -

CDR3 protein: CASRPIRSGGNQPQHF
CDR3 DNA: TGTGCCAGCAGGCCGATCCGCTCAGGGGGCAATCAGCCCCAGCATTTT
J gene: TRBJ1-5
V gene: TRBV6-6
CDR3 length: 16
clone size: -
D gene: -

CDR3 protein: CASSVSPAGEWQETQYF
CDR3 DNA: TGTGCCAGCAGCGTTAGTCCAGCGGGAGAATGGCAAGAGACCCAGTACTTC
J gene: TRBJ2-5
V gene: TRBV9
CDR3 length: 17
clone size: -
D gene: TRBD2

CDR3 protein: CASSPLSGANVLTF
CDR3 DNA: TGTGCCAGCAGCCCTCTCTCTGGGGCCAACGTCCTGACTTTC
J gene: TRBJ2-6
V gene: TRBV14
CDR3 length: 14
clone size: -
D gene: -

CDR3 protein: CASSIVGGGTEAFF
CDR3 DNA: TGTGCCAGTAGTATCGTGGGGGGGGGAACTGAAGCTTTCTTT
J gene: TRBJ1-1
V gene: TRBV19
CDR3 length: 14
clone size: -
D gene: -

CDR3 protein: CASNKSRTVLKTQYF
CDR3 DNA: TGTGCCAGCAATAAATCGCGAACGGTCCTGAAGACCCAGTACTTC
J gene: TRBJ2-5
V gene: TRBV2
CDR3 length: 15
clone size: -
D gene: -

CDR3 protein: CSVTGSGNQPQHF
CDR3 DNA: TGCAGCGTTACCGGGTCGGGCAATCAGCCCCAGCATTTT
J gene: TRBJ1-5
V gene: TRBV29-1
CDR3 length: 13
clone size: -
D gene: -

CDR3 protein: CSSSIDRGYTF
CDR3 DNA: TGTTCCAGCAGCATAGACAGGGGCTACACCTTC
J gene: TRBJ1-2
V gene: TRBV7-9
CDR3 length: 11
clone size: -
D gene: -

CDR3 protein: CASGRGLAGVDEQFF
CDR3 DNA: TGTGCTAGTGGCCGGGGACTAGCGGGAGTGGATGAGCAGTTCTTC
J gene: TRBJ2-1
V gene: TRBV12-5
CDR3 length: 15
clone size: -
D gene: TRBD2

CDR3 protein: CASSPSWAQGDKNIQYF
CDR3 DNA: TGTGCCAGCAGTCCCTCGTGGGCCCAGGGCGACAAAAACATTCAGTACTTC
J gene: TRBJ2-4
V gene: TRBV27
CDR3 length: 17
clone size: once
D gene: -

CDR3 protein: CASSLGPPGGGQPQHF
CDR3 DNA: TGTGCCAGCAGCTTGGGGCCCCCAGGGGGCGGGCAGCCCCAGCATTTT
J gene: TRBJ1-5
V gene: TRBV13
CDR3 length: 16
clone size: once
D gene: TRBD1

CDR3 protein: CASSFSTGGDQPQHF
CDR3 DNA: TGTGCCAGCAGTTTTTCAACGGGGGGCGATCAGCCCCAGCATTTT
J gene: TRBJ1-5
V gene: TRBV27
CDR3 length: 15
clone size: -
D gene: -

CDR3 protein: CASSLETFSYEQYF
CDR3 DNA: TGTGCCAGCAGCTTAGAAACATTCTCCTACGAGCAGTACTTC
J gene: TRBJ2-7
V gene: TRBV7-6
CDR3 length: 14
clone size: -
D gene: -

CDR3 protein: CATSGQGSGEKLFF
CDR3 DNA: TGTGCCACCAGCGGTCAGGGTTCGGGTGAAAAACTGTTTTTT
J gene: TRBJ1-4
V gene: TRBV15
CDR3 length: 14
clone size: once
D gene: -

CDR3 protein: CASTSLRGPGNTIYF
CDR3 DNA: TGTGCCAGCACCTCCCTTCGGGGTCCGGGAAACACCATATATTTT
J gene: TRBJ1-3
V gene: TRBV6-1
CDR3 length: 15
clone size: -
D gene: -

CDR3 protein: CASSHPGLAGEDEQFF
CDR3 DNA: TGTGCCAGCAGCCACCCGGGGCTAGCGGGCGAGGATGAGCAGTTCTTC
J gene: TRBJ2-1
V gene: TRBV4-2
CDR3 length: 16
clone size: once
D gene: TRBD2

CDR3 protein: CASSDRGRTGNEQFF
CDR3 DNA: TGTGCCAGCAGCGACCGCGGGAGGACGGGAAATGAGCAGTTCTTC
J gene: TRBJ2-1
V gene: TRBV5-4
CDR3 length: 15
clone size: -
D gene: TRBD2

CDR3 protein: CASSQDQAVGGRPGELFF
CDR3 DNA: TGCGCCAGCAGCCAAGATCAGGCGGTGGGAGGGCGTCCCGGGGAGCTGTTTTTT
J gene: TRBJ2-2
V gene: TRBV4-3
CDR3 length: 18
clone size: -
D gene: TRBD2

CDR3 protein: CASSLGTSGSYEQYF
CDR3 DNA: TGTGCCAGCAGCCTAGGGACTAGCGGCTCCTACGAGCAGTACTTC
J gene: TRBJ2-7
V gene: TRBV7-2
CDR3 length: 15
clone size: -
D gene: TRBD2

CDR3 protein: CASSSDRVYEQYF
CDR3 DNA: TGTGCCAGCAGCTCAGATCGGGTTTACGAGCAGTACTTC
J gene: TRBJ2-7
V gene: TRBV7-6
CDR3 length: 13
clone size: -
D gene: -

CDR3 protein: CASSLTHTQYF
CDR3 DNA: TGTGCCAGCAGCTTAACACATACGCAGTATTTT
J gene: TRBJ2-3
V gene: TRBV28
CDR3 length: 11
clone size: few
D gene: -

CDR3 protein: CASSQEGATTNEKLFF
CDR3 DNA: TGCGCCAGCAGCCAAGAAGGGGCAACAACTAATGAAAAACTGTTTTTT
J gene: TRBJ1-4
V gene: TRBV4-3
CDR3 length: 16
clone size: -
D gene: -